The clone carrying this T cell receptor (beta chain) was seen a handful of times. From germline, CDR1 is SGHRS and CDR2 YFSETQ. The CDR3 has 15 amino acids. Trimming shortened V by 0 bases and J by 7 bases, and 17 bases separated the two germline ends. The source of the sample is a study of cytotoxic CD8 clonotypes in ibrutinib-treated CLL. Overall study: Response samples were taken after a median of approximately 11 months on treatment, range 6 to 36.

Profiling relied on immunoSEQ multiplex PCR, and the TCRdb table lists in-frame clones only, not all of them. The sample shows about 330,000 clones, about 61% of them seen only once. This sample comprised PBMCs, obtained after 36 months of ibrutinib treatment. This TCR derives from a human donor with chronic lymphocytic leukemia. The chain combines TRBV5-1 with TRBJ2-7, with D uncertain. The CDR3 DNA sequence: TGCGCCAGCAGCTTGGTCGACTTCTGGTTCGGGGAGCAGTACTTC. The encoded protein is CASSLVDFWFGEQYF.